These T cell receptor beta chains were read from a single sample in a study of a mutant IDH1 vaccine in newly diagnosed glioma. The table came from immunoSEQ multiplex PCR; TCRdb's copy has only in-frame clones and leaves some out. The sample records 50,000 to 70,000 clones, 74% being singletons. Their recognized antigens are unknown. This sample comprised PBMCs, obtained from a glioma patient whose treatment included an IDH1 peptide vaccine. These receptors were taken from a man over 45 with glioma. CDR3s include the opening cysteine and the closing phenylalanine or tryptophan. A D gene is named only where the DNA matches it firmly. Size values are once, few and many counts, or a class for expanded clones, and some rows have none.

CDR3nt: TGTGCCAGCAGTGCCGCAGGTTCAGCTGAAGCTTTCTTT
CDR3aa: CASSAAGSAEAFF
j_gene: TRBJ1-1
abundance: -
d_gene: -
v_gene: TRBV27

CDR3nt: TGTGCCAGCAGTCTAAGTGGGGGCTACAATGAGCAGTTCTTC
CDR3aa: CASSLSGGYNEQFF
j_gene: TRBJ2-1
abundance: -
d_gene: -
v_gene: TRBV27

CDR3nt: TGTGCCTGGAGTGTACTTTTGTCCTACGAGCAGTACTTC
CDR3aa: CAWSVLLSYEQYF
j_gene: TRBJ2-7
abundance: -
d_gene: -
v_gene: TRBV30

CDR3nt: TGTGCCTGGATGGGTTCGGATGAGCAGTACTTC
CDR3aa: CAWMGSDEQYF
j_gene: TRBJ2-7
abundance: few
d_gene: -
v_gene: TRBV30

CDR3nt: TGTGCCAGCAGCTTAGCGCCGGAGGGGCCGGTTAATCAGCCCCAGCATTTT
CDR3aa: CASSLAPEGPVNQPQHF
j_gene: TRBJ1-5
abundance: -
d_gene: -
v_gene: TRBV7-8

CDR3nt: TGTGCCAGCAGCCAAGAGGCTAGCGGGGGGGCGTCGAACACCGGGGAGCTGTTTTTT
CDR3aa: CASSQEASGGASNTGELFF
j_gene: TRBJ2-2
abundance: -
d_gene: TRBD2
v_gene: TRBV4-2

CDR3nt: TGTGCCAGCAGCCGCGCGGGGGTGGCTAATGAAAAACTGTTTTTT
CDR3aa: CASSRAGVANEKLFF
j_gene: TRBJ1-4
abundance: -
d_gene: -
v_gene: TRBV9

CDR3nt: TGTGCCAGCAGTTTGGGACAGGGGGCGAATGAGCAGTTCTTC
CDR3aa: CASSLGQGANEQFF
j_gene: TRBJ2-1
abundance: few
d_gene: TRBD1
v_gene: TRBV28

CDR3nt: TGTGCCAGCAGTGAAGCGGTGTCAAATCAGCCCCAGCATTTT
CDR3aa: CASSEAVSNQPQHF
j_gene: TRBJ1-5
abundance: -
d_gene: -
v_gene: TRBV2

CDR3nt: TGTGCCAGTATGGGTCATAGCAATCAGCCCCAGCATTTT
CDR3aa: CASMGHSNQPQHF
j_gene: TRBJ1-5
abundance: few
d_gene: -
v_gene: TRBV19

CDR3nt: TGCGCCAGCAGCCCTTTCCCTGGGCACGAGCAGTACTTC
CDR3aa: CASSPFPGHEQYF
j_gene: TRBJ2-7
abundance: -
d_gene: -
v_gene: TRBV4-3

CDR3nt: TGCGCCAGCAGCGACGGGACAGGGGGCTATGGCTACACCTTC
CDR3aa: CASSDGTGGYGYTF
j_gene: TRBJ1-2
abundance: -
d_gene: TRBD1
v_gene: TRBV5-1

CDR3nt: TGTGCCAGTAGTATAGAACAGGGAACCTACGAGCAGTACTTC
CDR3aa: CASSIEQGTYEQYF
j_gene: TRBJ2-7
abundance: -
d_gene: -
v_gene: TRBV19

CDR3nt: TGCGCCAGCAGCTTGGATACGGCCTCCTACGAGCAGTACTTC
CDR3aa: CASSLDTASYEQYF
j_gene: TRBJ2-7
abundance: -
d_gene: -
v_gene: TRBV5-1

CDR3nt: TGTGCCAGCAGTGAAGTTAGGAGGGCTGAAGCTTTCTTT
CDR3aa: CASSEVRRAEAFF
j_gene: TRBJ1-1
abundance: few
d_gene: -
v_gene: TRBV2

CDR3nt: TGTGCCAGCAGGTCCTCACGGGGCGAGCAGTACTTC
CDR3aa: CASRSSRGEQYF
j_gene: TRBJ2-7
abundance: -
d_gene: -
v_gene: TRBV6-5

CDR3nt: TGTGCCAGCAGTTCACCCGGTGGCAGGGAATCTGGGGCCAACGTCCTGACTTTC
CDR3aa: CASSSPGGRESGANVLTF
j_gene: TRBJ2-6
abundance: -
d_gene: -
v_gene: TRBV11-2

CDR3nt: TGTGCCAGCAGCTTAGGACGCCGGGAAGATGAAGCTTTCTTT
CDR3aa: CASSLGRREDEAFF
j_gene: TRBJ1-1
abundance: -
d_gene: -
v_gene: TRBV7-2

CDR3nt: TGCTCCTGGAACTTCCTAGAGACCCAGTACTTC
CDR3aa: CSWNFLETQYF
j_gene: TRBJ2-5
abundance: -
d_gene: -
v_gene: TRBV20-1

CDR3nt: TGCGCCAGCAGCCCGGACATTAACACTGAAGCTTTCTTT
CDR3aa: CASSPDINTEAFF
j_gene: TRBJ1-1
abundance: -
d_gene: -
v_gene: TRBV5-1

CDR3nt: TGCGCCAGCAGCAAAAGCGGGGGAGACACAGATACGCAGTATTTT
CDR3aa: CASSKSGGDTDTQYF
j_gene: TRBJ2-3
abundance: -
d_gene: TRBD2
v_gene: TRBV5-1

CDR3nt: TGTGCCAGCAGCTTGCAGGGAAACTACAACTACAATGAGCAGTTCTTC
CDR3aa: CASSLQGNYNYNEQFF
j_gene: TRBJ2-1
abundance: -
d_gene: -
v_gene: TRBV5-8

CDR3nt: TGTGCCAGCAGCTCCCGGGGGGCCAATGAGCAGTTCTTC
CDR3aa: CASSSRGANEQFF
j_gene: TRBJ2-1
abundance: many
d_gene: -
v_gene: TRBV9

CDR3nt: TGTGCCAGCAGCAACTTCGGATTCAATTACAATGAGCAGTTCTTC
CDR3aa: CASSNFGFNYNEQFF
j_gene: TRBJ2-1
abundance: -
d_gene: -
v_gene: TRBV7-9

CDR3nt: TGTGCCAGCAGTGCAGAAACAGGGGGCGCTGAATACAATGAGCAGTTCTTC
CDR3aa: CASSAETGGAEYNEQFF
j_gene: TRBJ2-1
abundance: -
d_gene: TRBD1
v_gene: TRBV6-1

CDR3nt: TGTGCCAGCAGTTTACAGGGGCGCGGCTACACCTTC
CDR3aa: CASSLQGRGYTF
j_gene: TRBJ1-2
abundance: many
d_gene: -
v_gene: TRBV27

CDR3nt: TGTGCCAGCAGCCCGCGGTGGGACAGGGGCCACTACGAGCAGTACTTC
CDR3aa: CASSPRWDRGHYEQYF
j_gene: TRBJ2-7
abundance: -
d_gene: TRBD1
v_gene: TRBV5-6

CDR3nt: TGTGCCAGCTCACACCCGGGGACAGACTCTGGAAACACCATATATTTT
CDR3aa: CASSHPGTDSGNTIYF
j_gene: TRBJ1-3
abundance: -
d_gene: TRBD1
v_gene: TRBV18

CDR3nt: TGTGCCAGCTCACCAGAACTCTACGAGCAGTACTTC
CDR3aa: CASSPELYEQYF
j_gene: TRBJ2-7
abundance: -
d_gene: -
v_gene: TRBV18

CDR3nt: TGTGCCAGCAGCCGGGGGCAGGTTGCATACAATGAGCAGTTCTTC
CDR3aa: CASSRGQVAYNEQFF
j_gene: TRBJ2-1
abundance: -
d_gene: -
v_gene: TRBV6-5

CDR3nt: TGTGCCAGCAGCCTGAGAGCCGAAGGAGGCTACACCTTC
CDR3aa: CASSLRAEGGYTF
j_gene: TRBJ1-2
abundance: -
d_gene: -
v_gene: TRBV5-6

CDR3nt: TGTGCCAGCAGTTTAGTCGCCCCGGGAGAGCAGTACTTC
CDR3aa: CASSLVAPGEQYF
j_gene: TRBJ2-5
abundance: few
d_gene: -
v_gene: TRBV27

CDR3nt: TGCGCCAGCAGCCAAGATCAACAGGGGAGGGATACGCAGTATTTT
CDR3aa: CASSQDQQGRDTQYF
j_gene: TRBJ2-3
abundance: -
d_gene: -
v_gene: TRBV4-1

CDR3nt: TGTGCCAGCAGCCTCGACAGGGAGCAGTACTTC
CDR3aa: CASSLDREQYF
j_gene: TRBJ2-7
abundance: -
d_gene: -
v_gene: TRBV6-1

CDR3nt: TGCGCCAGCAGCTCACAGGGGGTGGAGGAAAAACTGTTTTTT
CDR3aa: CASSSQGVEEKLFF
j_gene: TRBJ1-4
abundance: -
d_gene: TRBD1
v_gene: TRBV5-1

CDR3nt: TGCGCCAGCAGCCCCTCGGCCCAGGGAGCAACTAATGAAAAACTGTTTTTT
CDR3aa: CASSPSAQGATNEKLFF
j_gene: TRBJ1-4
abundance: -
d_gene: -
v_gene: TRBV5-1

CDR3nt: TGTGCCAGCAGCTTACAAAGGCAGGAAGAGACCCAGTACTTC
CDR3aa: CASSLQRQEETQYF
j_gene: TRBJ2-5
abundance: -
d_gene: -
v_gene: TRBV13

CDR3nt: TGCGCCAGCAGTTCCCGGCCCTCCACCGGGGAGCTGTTTTTT
CDR3aa: CASSSRPSTGELFF
j_gene: TRBJ2-2
abundance: -
d_gene: -
v_gene: TRBV5-1

CDR3nt: TGTGCCAGCAGCCAAGCGGGAAATATTGAAGCTTTCTTT
CDR3aa: CASSQAGNIEAFF
j_gene: TRBJ1-1
abundance: many
d_gene: -
v_gene: TRBV14

CDR3nt: TGTGCCAGCAGCCCGCCCGGGGGTCCTAATGAAAAACTGTTTTTT
CDR3aa: CASSPPGGPNEKLFF
j_gene: TRBJ1-4
abundance: -
d_gene: -
v_gene: TRBV6-5

CDR3nt: TGCGCCAGCAGCTTGGCCTGGGGGGGCGAGCAGTACTTC
CDR3aa: CASSLAWGGEQYF
j_gene: TRBJ2-7
abundance: -
d_gene: TRBD2
v_gene: TRBV5-1

CDR3nt: TGTGCCATCAGTGTGGACAGCAATCAGCCCCAGCATTTT
CDR3aa: CAISVDSNQPQHF
j_gene: TRBJ1-5
abundance: -
d_gene: -
v_gene: TRBV10-3

CDR3nt: TGTGCCATCAGAACGGACAGGGGCCGTGAGCAGTACTTC
CDR3aa: CAIRTDRGREQYF
j_gene: TRBJ2-5
abundance: -
d_gene: TRBD1
v_gene: TRBV10-3

CDR3nt: TGTGCCAGCAGTGGAACTGAAGCTTTCTTT
CDR3aa: CASSGTEAFF
j_gene: TRBJ1-1
abundance: -
d_gene: -
v_gene: TRBV7-9

CDR3nt: TGTGCCAGCAGCGCTACAGGGGTGGAGGGCTACACCTTC
CDR3aa: CASSATGVEGYTF
j_gene: TRBJ1-2
abundance: -
d_gene: TRBD1
v_gene: TRBV5-4